Following are 24 T cell receptor beta chains from one sample sequenced in a study of blood T cell repertoires in COVID-19. Measured with immunoSEQ multiplex PCR; TCRdb has only the in-frame clones, and not every one. This sample has around 140,000 clones, with 80% to 90% found just once. The sequenced material came from peripheral blood. The receptors here all came from a man aged 55-75 years with active or convalescent COVID-19.

The chain links TRBV19 to TRBJ2-7; perhaps TRBD1 as D (6 bases). V was shortened by 5 bases and J by 2 bases, with 13 bases between the two germline ends. This CDR3 has 14 amino acids. Germline CDR1 is LNHDA and CDR2 is SQIVND (reference sequence). This CDR3 is CASSSYTGTYEQYF. The DNA for the CDR3 is TGTGCCAGTAGTTCCTATACAGGGACCTACGAGCAGTACTTC.

With regard to this clone: Other DNA variants within this sample encode the same CDR3. V gene TRBV18 combines with J gene TRBJ1-2; tentative D call: TRBD1 (6 bases). CDR3 length: 13 residues. Germline CDR1 is KGHSH and CDR2 is LQKENI. Trimming shortened V by 3 bases and J by 6 bases, and 11 bases separated the two germline ends. CDR3 sequence (DNA): TGTGCCAGCTCACCTACGGGGGGCAATGGCTACACCTTC. Its protein is CASSPTGGNGYTF.

The rearrangement joins TRBV6-6 to TRBJ1-1, with D possibly TRBD1 on 6 matching bases. Germline CDR1 is MNHNY and CDR2 is SVGAGI (reference sequence). V shed 4 bases and J shed 11 bases, with 14 bases lying between them. This CDR3 spans 12 amino acids. The CDR3 spells CASSSPGQKAFF. The CDR3 coding sequence is TGTGCCAGCAGTTCCCCCGGACAGAAGGCTTTCTTT.

The V gene is TRBV6-4, the J gene TRBJ2-3, with 12 nucleotides matching TRBD2. The length of the CDR3 is 15 residues. V was clipped by 4 bases and J by 5 bases; unmatched bases: 4. The V gene's germline CDR1 is MRHNA and CDR2 SNTAGT. The CDR3 nucleotides read TGTGCCAGCAGTGGACTAGCGGGAGCTGGAGATACGCAGTATTTT. It yields the protein CASSGLAGAGDTQYF.

The CDR3 region has the DNA TGTGCCAGCAGCTTGACAGGGGGTAGTGAAAAACTGTTTTTT. This codes for CASSLTGGSEKLFF. This chain joins TRBV11-2 and TRBJ1-4, with 9 bases identical to TRBD1. Germline loops: CDR1 SGHAT, CDR2 FQNNGV. The CDR3 contains 14 residues. V trimming: 3 bases; J trimming: 7 bases; junction bases outside the gene matches: 3.

The J gene is TRBJ2-7, the V gene TRBV6-5; TRBD1 aligns across 9 bases. CDR1 is MNHEY and CDR2 is SVGAGI in the germline V gene. V shed 5 bases and J 6 bases; nucleotides not matched to a gene: 5. The CDR3 has 13 residues. CDR3 sequence (DNA): TGTGCCAGCAGTCCCTACAGGGGGCGCGAGCAGTACTTC. Residues: CASSPYRGREQYF.

The V call is TRBV6-1, the J call TRBJ2-7; the D gene is possibly TRBD1 (5 bases). Germline CDR1 reads MNHNS; CDR2 reads SASEGT. CDR3 length: 14 amino acids. V was cut by 3 bases and J by 0 bases, with 9 bases left in between. CDR3 in amino acids: CASSDRARSYEQYF. CDR3 bases: TGTGCCAGCAGTGACAGGGCCCGCTCCTACGAGCAGTACTTC.

CDR3 region: CASSFLEGRADTQYF. The DNA of the CDR3 is TGTGCCAGCAGCTTCTTGGAGGGCAGGGCAGATACGCAGTATTTT. The J gene is TRBJ2-3, the V gene TRBV11-2, with D tentatively TRBD2 (6 bases). The germline CDR1 and CDR2 sequences are SGHAT and FQNNGV. The germline V and J ends were trimmed by 3 bases and 4 bases, with 14 bases remaining between them. This CDR3 comprises 15 residues.

This clone was seen a few times. V gene TRBV29-1 combines with J gene TRBJ2-3; TRBD1 agrees at 7 bases. Per germline, CDR1 SQVTM and CDR2 ANQGSEA. The ends lost 5 bases at V and 0 bases at J; junction bases unmatched: 2. The CDR3 runs to 13 residues. DNA of the CDR3: TGCAGCGTTAGGGGGCGCAGCACAGATACGCAGTATTTT. As protein: CSVRGRSTDTQYF.

This clone was counted once. The chain employs TRBV4-1 and TRBJ2-7; a weak D match, TRBD2 (5 bases). Germline V gene data show CDR1 as MGHRA and CDR2 as YSYEKL. The V gene lost 0 bases and the J gene lost 2 bases, with 11 bases spanning the gap. The CDR3 extends over 15 amino acids. The CDR3 spells CASSQEPTRAYEQYF. The CDR3 coding sequence is TGCGCCAGCAGCCAAGAACCCACGCGGGCCTACGAGCAGTACTTC.

The chain recombines TRBV19 with TRBJ1-5, with 7 bases aligning to TRBD1. Per the germline V gene, CDR1 is LNHDA and CDR2 is SQIVND (reference sequence). V dropped 0 bases and J dropped 0; count of bases not matched to a gene: 5. The CDR3 covers 17 residues. The CDR3 coding sequence is TGTGCCAGTAGTATAGATACAGGGGTTAGTAGCAATCAGCCCCAGCATTTT. It yields the protein CASSIDTGVSSNQPQHF.

This clone was counted once. The chain recombines TRBV9 with TRBJ1-1; TRBD1 aligns across 7 bases. After removal of 4 bases from V and 0 bases from J, the junction contained 9 bases not matched to a gene. Germline CDR1 reads SGDLS; CDR2 reads YYNGEE. This CDR3 is built from 16 residues. The CDR3 loop is CASSPQGPPLNTEAFF. CDR3 DNA sequence: TGTGCCAGCAGCCCACAGGGGCCCCCTTTGAACACTGAAGCTTTCTTT.

The rearrangement joins TRBV11-3 to TRBJ2-3, with a possible D match to TRBD2 (5 bases). Trimming shortened V by 5 bases and J by 4 bases, and 10 bases separated the two germline ends. The CDR3 consists of 13 residues. Germline lookup yields CDR1 SGHNT and CDR2 YENEEA. As DNA, the CDR3 is TGTGCCAGCAGCCTAGCAGAACCAGATACGCAGTATTTT. This encodes CASSLAEPDTQYF.

The rearrangement links TRBV7-9 to TRBJ1-4; D may be TRBD1 (6 bases). The V and J ends lost 1 base and 5 bases respectively, with 11 bases between them. The germline CDR1 and CDR2 sequences are SEHNR and FQNEAQ (reference sequence). CDR3 size: 15 residues. CDR3 in DNA: TGTGCCAGCAGCTTAGGGCAGGACAGAAATGAAAAACTGTTTTTT. Protein sequence: CASSLGQDRNEKLFF.

This chain uses TRBV18 with TRBJ2-1, with 9 bases matching TRBD1. Unmatched junction bases numbered 8, after V lost 4 bases and J lost 10 bases. This CDR3 is 14 amino acids long. Germline V gives CDR1 KGHSH, CDR2 LQKENI. CDR3 coding DNA: TGTGCCAGCTCACAGTCTCGGGACAGGGCCGAGCAGTTCTTC. Translating it yields CASSQSRDRAEQFF.

J is TRBJ2-7 and V is TRBV6-7; no clear D gene. TRBV6-7 is classed as an ORF, of uncertain function. V lost 0 bases and J lost 6, with 9 bases in between. This CDR3 is 13 amino acids long. Here the CDR3 reads CASSYSVICEQYF. CDR3 coding DNA: TGTGCCAGCAGTTACTCTGTTATCTGCGAGCAGTACTTC.

The J gene is TRBJ2-5, the V gene TRBV5-8; 8 positions agree with TRBD2. V shed 2 bases, J shed 4 bases, and the junction held 10 bases outside the gene matches. This CDR3 is 16 amino acids long. From germline, CDR1 is SGHTS and CDR2 YDEGEE. The CDR3: CASSLAGVLPGETQYF. CDR3 DNA: TGTGCCAGCAGCTTAGCGGGGGTCCTACCTGGAGAGACCCAGTACTTC.

V gene TRBV9 combines with J gene TRBJ2-3; D is undetermined. The V gene's germline CDR1 is SGDLS and CDR2 YYNGEE. With 0 bases removed from V and 1 base from J, the gap between germline ends came to 3 bases. This CDR3 is built from 13 residues. This CDR3 is CASSVGGTDTQYF. The CDR3, as DNA: TGTGCCAGCAGCGTAGGCGGCACAGATACGCAGTATTTT.

This chain joins TRBV27 and TRBJ2-7, with 11 bases aligning to TRBD2. Germline trimming cut 5 bases from V and 3 bases from J; bases unmatched to any gene: 6. Germline loops: CDR1 MNHEY, CDR2 SMNVEV (reference sequence). The CDR3 has 15 residues. CDR3 nucleotide sequence: TGTGCCAGCAGTCTCCGACTAGCGGGGAACTACGAGCAGTACTTC. As protein: CASSLRLAGNYEQYF.

The chain carries TRBV27 and TRBJ2-7; 11 nucleotides line up with TRBD1. Per the germline V gene, CDR1 is MNHEY and CDR2 is SMNVEV (reference sequence). This CDR3 is built from 16 residues. V lost 3 bases, J lost 2 bases, and 6 bases stayed unmatched. The CDR3 loop reads CASSLGWTGGPYEQYF. The DNA for the CDR3 is TGTGCCAGCAGTTTGGGGTGGACAGGGGGCCCCTACGAGCAGTACTTC.

This rearrangement joins TRBV5-4 to TRBJ2-7, with D unresolved. Trimming stripped 0 bases from V and 3 bases from J, with 10 bases between. Germline CDR1 is SGHNT and CDR2 is YYREEE (reference sequence). CDR3 length: 14 amino acids. Here the CDR3 reads CASSLAGQDYEQYF. The CDR3 bases are TGTGCCAGCAGCTTGGCCGGTCAAGACTACGAGCAGTACTTC.

The chain couples TRBV3-1 (or the pseudogene TRBV3-2) to TRBJ1-2; no definite D call. Trimming took 1 base from V and 6 from J, leaving 6 bases between them. CDR1 is LGHDT, CDR2 YNNKEL, per germline (reference sequence). CDR3 length: 12 amino acids. The DNA of the CDR3 is TGTGCCAGCAGCCAAGGGCCAAATGGCTACACCTTC. Protein sequence: CASSQGPNGYTF.

V gene TRBV4-3 combines with J gene TRBJ1-3; 9 nucleotides match TRBD1. The germline gives CDR1 LGHNA, CDR2 YSLEER. Unmatched junction bases numbered 2, after V lost 4 bases and J lost 4 bases. The CDR3 has 14 amino acids. CDR3 loop: CASSLTGGGNTIYF. CDR3 coding DNA: TGCGCCAGCAGCCTGACAGGGGGAGGAAACACCATATATTTT.

This chain connects TRBV6-4 to TRBJ2-5; TRBD2 matches 12 bases. This CDR3 spans 15 amino acids. The V segment lost 3 bases and the J segment 2 bases; nucleotides outside the gene matches: 1. Germline CDR1 reads MRHNA; CDR2 reads SNTAGT. The CDR3 loop is CASSETSGSQETQYF. CDR3 nucleotide sequence: TGTGCCAGCAGTGAGACTAGCGGGAGTCAAGAGACCCAGTACTTC.